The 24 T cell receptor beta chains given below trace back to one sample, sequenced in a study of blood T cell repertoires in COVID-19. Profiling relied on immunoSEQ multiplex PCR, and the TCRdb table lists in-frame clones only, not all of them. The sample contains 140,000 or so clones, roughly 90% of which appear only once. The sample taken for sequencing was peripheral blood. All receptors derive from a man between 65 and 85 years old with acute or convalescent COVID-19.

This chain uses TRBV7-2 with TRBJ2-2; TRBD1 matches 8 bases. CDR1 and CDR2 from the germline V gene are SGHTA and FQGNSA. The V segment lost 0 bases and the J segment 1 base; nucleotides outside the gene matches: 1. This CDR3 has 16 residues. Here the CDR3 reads CASSLAGTGNTGELFF. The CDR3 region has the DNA TGTGCCAGCAGCTTAGCAGGGACAGGGAACACCGGGGAGCTGTTTTTT.

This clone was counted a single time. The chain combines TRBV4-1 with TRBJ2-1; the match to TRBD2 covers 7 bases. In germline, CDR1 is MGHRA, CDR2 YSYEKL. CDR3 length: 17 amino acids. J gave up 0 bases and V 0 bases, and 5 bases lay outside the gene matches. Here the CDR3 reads CASSQEIAGVSYNEQFF. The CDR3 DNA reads TGCGCCAGCAGCCAAGAAATAGCGGGCGTCTCCTACAATGAGCAGTTCTTC.

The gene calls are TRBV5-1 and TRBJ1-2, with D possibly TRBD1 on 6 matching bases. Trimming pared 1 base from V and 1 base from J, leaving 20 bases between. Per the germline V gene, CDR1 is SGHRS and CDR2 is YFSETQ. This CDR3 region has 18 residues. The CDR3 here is CASSLTLGGDTLNYGYTF. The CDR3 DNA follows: TGCGCCAGCAGCTTGACCCTCGGGGGGGACACCCTTAACTATGGCTACACCTTC.

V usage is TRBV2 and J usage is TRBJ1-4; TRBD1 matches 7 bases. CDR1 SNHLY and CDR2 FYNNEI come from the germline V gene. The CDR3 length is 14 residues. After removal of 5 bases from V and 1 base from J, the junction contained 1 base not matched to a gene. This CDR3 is CASSWDRTNEKLFF. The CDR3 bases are TGTGCCAGCAGTTGGGACAGAACTAATGAAAAACTGTTTTTT.

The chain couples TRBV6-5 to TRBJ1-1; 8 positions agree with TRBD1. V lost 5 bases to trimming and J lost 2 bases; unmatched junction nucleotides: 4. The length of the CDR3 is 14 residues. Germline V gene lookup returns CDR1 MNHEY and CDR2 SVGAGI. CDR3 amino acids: CASSPGTGNTEAFF. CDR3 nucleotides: TGTGCCAGCAGTCCCGGGACAGGCAACACTGAAGCTTTCTTT.

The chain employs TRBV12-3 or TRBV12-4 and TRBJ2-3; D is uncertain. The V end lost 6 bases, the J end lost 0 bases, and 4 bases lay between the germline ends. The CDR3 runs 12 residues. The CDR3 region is CASRLSTDTQYF. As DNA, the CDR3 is TGTGCCAGCAGACTTAGCACAGATACGCAGTATTTT.

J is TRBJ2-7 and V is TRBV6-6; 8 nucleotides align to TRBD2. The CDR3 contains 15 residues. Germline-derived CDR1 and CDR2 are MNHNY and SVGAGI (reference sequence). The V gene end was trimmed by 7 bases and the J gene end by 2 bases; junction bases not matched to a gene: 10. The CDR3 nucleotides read TGTGCCAGCACCAAACACGGGGGGGAAACCTACGAGCAGTACTTC. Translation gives CASTKHGGETYEQYF.

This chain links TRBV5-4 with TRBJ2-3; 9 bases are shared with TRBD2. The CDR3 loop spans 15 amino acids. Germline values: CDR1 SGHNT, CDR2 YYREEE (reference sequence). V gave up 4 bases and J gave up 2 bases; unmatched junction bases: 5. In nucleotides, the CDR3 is TGTGCCAGCAGCCCGGCGGGGGGGGCCACAGATACGCAGTATTTT. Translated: CASSPAGGATDTQYF.

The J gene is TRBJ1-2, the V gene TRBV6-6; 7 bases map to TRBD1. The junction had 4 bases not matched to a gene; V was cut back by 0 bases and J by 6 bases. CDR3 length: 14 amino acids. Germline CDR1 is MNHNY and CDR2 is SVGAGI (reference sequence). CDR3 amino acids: CASSYSKGADGYTF. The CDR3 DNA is TGTGCCAGCAGTTACTCGAAGGGGGCTGATGGCTACACCTTC.

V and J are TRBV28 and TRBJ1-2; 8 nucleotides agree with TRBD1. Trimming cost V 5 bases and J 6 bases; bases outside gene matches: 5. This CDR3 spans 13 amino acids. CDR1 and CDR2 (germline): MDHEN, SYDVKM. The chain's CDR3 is CASSLDRVNGYTF. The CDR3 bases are TGTGCCAGCAGTCTGGACAGGGTCAATGGCTACACCTTC.

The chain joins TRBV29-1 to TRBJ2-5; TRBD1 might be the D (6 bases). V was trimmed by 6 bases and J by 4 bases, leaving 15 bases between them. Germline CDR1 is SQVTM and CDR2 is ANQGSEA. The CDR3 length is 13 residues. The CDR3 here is CSVATGSRETQYF. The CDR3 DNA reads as TGCAGCGTCGCTACAGGGTCCAGAGAGACCCAGTACTTC.

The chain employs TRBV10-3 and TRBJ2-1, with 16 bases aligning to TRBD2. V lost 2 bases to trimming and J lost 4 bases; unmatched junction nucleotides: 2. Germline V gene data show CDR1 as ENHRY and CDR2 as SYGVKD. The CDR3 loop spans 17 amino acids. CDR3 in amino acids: CAISEGTSGRGYNEQFF. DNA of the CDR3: TGTGCCATCAGTGAGGGGACTAGCGGGAGGGGATACAATGAGCAGTTCTTC.

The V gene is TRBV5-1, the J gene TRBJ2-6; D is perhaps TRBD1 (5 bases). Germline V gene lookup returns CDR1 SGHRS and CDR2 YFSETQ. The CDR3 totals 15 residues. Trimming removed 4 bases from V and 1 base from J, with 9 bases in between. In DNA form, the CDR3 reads TGCGCCAGCAGCGTTGGGGCGTCTGGGGCCAACGTCCTGACTTTC. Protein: CASSVGASGANVLTF.

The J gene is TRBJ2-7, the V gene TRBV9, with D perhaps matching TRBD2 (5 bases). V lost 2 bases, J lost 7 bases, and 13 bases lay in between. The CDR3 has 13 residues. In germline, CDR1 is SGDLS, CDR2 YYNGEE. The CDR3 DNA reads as TGTGCCAGCAGCGTGGAAGGGTCGGGGGAGCAGTACTTC. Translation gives CASSVEGSGEQYF. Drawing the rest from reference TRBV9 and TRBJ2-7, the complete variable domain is DSGVTQTPKHLITATGQRVTLRCSPRSGDLSVYWYQQSLDQGLQFLIQYYNGEERAKGNILERFSAQQFPDLHSELNLSSLELGDSALYFCASSVEGSGEQYFGPGTRLTVT.

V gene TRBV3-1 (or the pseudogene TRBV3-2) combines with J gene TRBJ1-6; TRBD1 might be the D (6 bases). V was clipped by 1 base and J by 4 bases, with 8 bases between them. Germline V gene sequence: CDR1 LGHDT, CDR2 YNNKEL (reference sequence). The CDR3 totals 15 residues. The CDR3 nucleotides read TGTGCCAGCAGCCAAGGGACAGCTTATAATTCACCCCTCCACTTT. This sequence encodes CASSQGTAYNSPLHF.

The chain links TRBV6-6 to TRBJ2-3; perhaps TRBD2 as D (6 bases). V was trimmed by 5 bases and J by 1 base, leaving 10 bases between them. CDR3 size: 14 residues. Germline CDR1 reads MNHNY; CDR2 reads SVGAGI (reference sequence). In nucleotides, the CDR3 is TGTGCCAGCAGTAGGGACTCCGGCACAGATACGCAGTATTTT. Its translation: CASSRDSGTDTQYF.

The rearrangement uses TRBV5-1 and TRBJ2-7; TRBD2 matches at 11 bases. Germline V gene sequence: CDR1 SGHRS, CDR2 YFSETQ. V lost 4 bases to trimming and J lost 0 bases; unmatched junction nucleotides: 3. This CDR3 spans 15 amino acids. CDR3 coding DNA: TGCGCCAGCAGCACGACTAGCGGGACCTCCTACGAGCAGTACTTC. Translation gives CASSTTSGTSYEQYF.

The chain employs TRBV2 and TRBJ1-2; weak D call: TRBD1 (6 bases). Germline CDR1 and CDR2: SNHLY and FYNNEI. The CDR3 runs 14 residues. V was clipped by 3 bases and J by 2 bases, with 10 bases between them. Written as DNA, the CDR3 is TGTGCCAGCAGTGAGCGGGGGGCGAACTATGGCTACACCTTC. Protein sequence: CASSERGANYGYTF.

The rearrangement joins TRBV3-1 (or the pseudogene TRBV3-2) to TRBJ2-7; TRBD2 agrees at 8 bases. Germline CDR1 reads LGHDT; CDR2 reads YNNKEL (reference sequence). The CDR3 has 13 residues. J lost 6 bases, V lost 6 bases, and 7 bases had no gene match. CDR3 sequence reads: CASRTGTRAEQYF. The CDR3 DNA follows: TGTGCCAGCAGAACCGGGACTAGGGCCGAGCAGTACTTC.

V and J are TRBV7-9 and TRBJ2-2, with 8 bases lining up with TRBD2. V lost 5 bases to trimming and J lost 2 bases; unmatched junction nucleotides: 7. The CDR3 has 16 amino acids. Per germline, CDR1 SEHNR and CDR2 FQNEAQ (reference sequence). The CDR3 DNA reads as TGTGCCAGCAGCCGAAGCGGGGGATCTAACACCGGGGAGCTGTTTTTT. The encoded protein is CASSRSGGSNTGELFF.

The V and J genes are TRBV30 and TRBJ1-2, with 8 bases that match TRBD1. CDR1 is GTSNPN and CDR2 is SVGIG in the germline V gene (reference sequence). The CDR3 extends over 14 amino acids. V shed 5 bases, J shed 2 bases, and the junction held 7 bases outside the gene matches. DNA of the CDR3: TGTGCCTGGGCAAGGGACAGGCCCAACTATGGCTACACCTTC. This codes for CAWARDRPNYGYTF.

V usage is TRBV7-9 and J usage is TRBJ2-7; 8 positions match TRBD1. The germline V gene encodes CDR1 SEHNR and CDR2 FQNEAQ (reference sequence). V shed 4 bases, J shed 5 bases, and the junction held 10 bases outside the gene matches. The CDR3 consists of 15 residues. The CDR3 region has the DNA TGTGCCAGCAGCTCCCGGACAGGGAAGATCGACGAGCAGTACTTC. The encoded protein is CASSSRTGKIDEQYF.

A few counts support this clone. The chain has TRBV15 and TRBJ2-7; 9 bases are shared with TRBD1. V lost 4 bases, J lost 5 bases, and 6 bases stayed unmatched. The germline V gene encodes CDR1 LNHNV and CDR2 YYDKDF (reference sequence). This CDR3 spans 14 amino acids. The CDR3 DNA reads TGTGCCACCAGCATTTACAGGGGGCGGGACGAGCAGTACTTC. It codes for CATSIYRGRDEQYF.

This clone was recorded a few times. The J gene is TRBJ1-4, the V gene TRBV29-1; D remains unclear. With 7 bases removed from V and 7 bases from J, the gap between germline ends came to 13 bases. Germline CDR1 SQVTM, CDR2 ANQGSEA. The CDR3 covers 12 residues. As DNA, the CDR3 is TGCAGCGCCGGGTCCCCGGGTGAAAAACTGTTTTTT. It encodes CSAGSPGEKLFF.